A single sample gave rise to the 32 T cell receptor beta chains below, sequenced in a study of low-dose radiotherapy and immunotherapy resistance in tumors. Gene-specific TRAV and TRBV primers were used for first-strand cDNA, covering alpha and beta chains. TCR amplification used about 20 PCR cycles, a constant-region primer and a V-primer adapter. TCRdb reanalysed the reads using MiXCR and keeps one entry per CDR3 protein. The data contain 13,000 or so distinct CDR3 sequences, under 85% of them singletons. The receptor source for this set is a human donor with advanced metastatic prostate, ovarian, gallbladder or colorectal cancer (not recorded which). This table probably holds off-target reads from a library built for another chain.

This clonotype was picked up a small number of times. The chain uses TRBV2 and TRBJ2-7; D is ambiguous. Trimming shortened V by 6 bases and J by 4 bases, and 7 bases separated the two germline ends. The CDR3 spans 11 residues. Germline V CDR1 and CDR2: SNHLY, FYNNEI. CDR3 sequence: CASSPAYEQYF. DNA of the CDR3: TGTGCCAGCAGCCCCGCGTACGAGCAGTACTTC.

The rearrangement joins TRBV2 to TRBJ2-2; TRBD1 is a possible D gene (6 bases). Trimming left V 5 bases short and J 7 bases short, with 11 bases between. This CDR3 contains 13 residues. Per germline, CDR1 SNHLY and CDR2 FYNNEI. CDR3 DNA sequence: TGTGCCAGCAGTACCCAGGGGAACGGGGAGCTGTTTTTT. Translating it yields CASSTQGNGELFF.

This chain connects TRBV5-6 to TRBJ2-2; D perhaps matches TRBD1 (5 bases). The CDR3 is 14 residues long. Germline V gene sequence: CDR1 SGHDT, CDR2 YYEEEE. Trimming took 4 bases from V and 4 from J, leaving 11 bases between them. The CDR3, as DNA: TGTGCCAGCAGCACGACAGAACTCACCGGGGAGCTGTTTTTT. Encoded protein: CASSTTELTGELFF.

This rearrangement joins TRBV5-1 to TRBJ1-1; D not certain. The V end was cut by 4 bases, the J end by 1 base, with 8 bases between. The CDR3 is 13 residues long. Germline loops: CDR1 SGHRS, CDR2 YFSETQ. As DNA, the CDR3 is TGCGCCAGCAGCGGCCTCGGGAACACTGAAGCTTTCTTT. This gives the protein CASSGLGNTEAFF.

The chain recombines TRBV7-9 with TRBJ2-6; no reliable D call. The CDR3 contains 12 residues. Trimming left V 4 bases short and J 2 bases short, with 0 bases between. In germline, CDR1 is SEHNR, CDR2 FQNEAQ (reference sequence). CDR3 residues: CASSSGANVLTF. The CDR3 DNA follows: TGTGCCAGCAGCTCTGGGGCCAACGTCCTGACTTTC.

The chain uses TRBV12-3 or TRBV12-4 and TRBJ2-5; no reliable D call. The CDR3 is 14 residues long. V was pared by 3 bases and J by 1 base, with 9 bases between. CDR3 in amino acids: CASSFSNSQETQYF. The CDR3 DNA reads as TGTGCCAGCAGTTTCTCGAACAGCCAAGAGACCCAGTACTTC.

The rearrangement joins TRBV7-2 to TRBJ2-2; 12 bases fit TRBD2. The CDR3 spans 16 residues. Per germline, CDR1 SGHTA and CDR2 FQGNSA. V lost 3 bases to trimming and J lost 4 bases; unmatched junction nucleotides: 3. CDR3 region: CASSLTSGSATGELFF. CDR3 nucleotides: TGTGCCAGCAGCTTGACTAGCGGGAGCGCCACCGGGGAGCTGTTTTTT.

The chain recombines TRBV5-6 with TRBJ1-4; TRBD1 matches at 8 bases. CDR1 SGHDT and CDR2 YYEEEE come from the germline V gene. V shed 4 bases, J shed 0 bases, and the junction held 2 bases outside the gene matches. The CDR3 sequence is 15 residues long. The CDR3 sequence: CASSGTGATNEKLFF. CDR3 in DNA: TGTGCCAGCAGCGGGACAGGCGCAACTAATGAAAAACTGTTTTTT.

V usage is TRBV6-2 or TRBV6-3 and J usage is TRBJ2-3; tentatively, D is TRBD2 (5 bases). The CDR3 loop spans 17 amino acids. From germline, CDR1 is MNHEY and CDR2 SVGEGT. Trimming left V 6 bases short and J 0 bases short, with 19 bases between. CDR3 nucleotide sequence: TGTGCCAGCAGAAACATCCCGGGGTACACTAGCACAGATACGCAGTATTTT. It specifies CASRNIPGYTSTDTQYF.

This chain connects TRBV28 to TRBJ2-1; 9 bases are shared with TRBD1. Per the germline V gene, CDR1 is MDHEN and CDR2 is SYDVKM. J lost 4 bases, V lost 5 bases, and 6 bases had no gene match. The CDR3 loop spans 15 amino acids. The CDR3 sequence is CASSRRTGVYNEQFF. The CDR3 DNA reads as TGTGCCAGCAGTAGAAGGACAGGGGTTTACAATGAGCAGTTCTTC.

This chain uses TRBV5-1 with TRBJ1-1; D call uncertain. CDR1 is SGHRS and CDR2 is YFSETQ in the germline V gene. This CDR3 comprises 13 residues. Trimming cost V 1 base and J 6 bases, with 10 bases left between them. The CDR3 region has the DNA TGCGCCAGCAGCTTGCAGCTGGGGTCTGAAGCTTTCTTT. Translation gives CASSLQLGSEAFF.

The chain has TRBV6-5 and TRBJ2-7; 9 bases align to TRBD2. The V gene end was trimmed by 0 bases and the J gene end by 2 bases; junction bases not matched to a gene: 8. This CDR3 contains 17 residues. From germline, CDR1 is MNHEY and CDR2 SVGAGI. CDR3: CASSYSISLAGTYEQYF. The CDR3 DNA reads as TGTGCCAGCAGTTACTCTATTTCGCTAGCGGGAACCTACGAGCAGTACTTC.

The rearrangement joins TRBV5-1 to TRBJ2-7, with a weak D call TRBD2 (6 bases). The germline V gene has CDR1 SGHRS and CDR2 YFSETQ. This CDR3 is 14 amino acids long. V was trimmed by 4 bases and J by 3 bases, leaving 14 bases between them. CDR3 loop: CASSPGGTHYEQYF. The CDR3 DNA is TGCGCCAGCAGCCCAGGAGGGACTCACTACGAGCAGTACTTC.

This rearrangement joins TRBV19 to TRBJ2-2; maybe TRBD2 (6 bases). CDR1 is LNHDA, CDR2 SQIVND, per germline (reference sequence). CDR3 length equals 13 residues. V was pared by 6 bases and J by 1 base, with 6 bases between. The CDR3 DNA reads TGTGCCAGTAGGGGGGGGAACACCGGGGAGCTGTTTTTT. Protein: CASRGGNTGELFF. Looking up the rest from reference TRBV19 and TRBJ2-2 gives the full variable domain: DGGITQSPKYLFRKEGQNVTLSCEQNLNHDAMYWYRQDPGQGLRLIYYSQIVNDFQKGDIAEGYSVSREKKESFPLTVTSAQKNPTAFYLCASRGGNTGELFFGEGSRLTVL.

The rearrangement uses TRBV3-1 and TRBJ2-2, with D perhaps TRBD1 (6 bases). CDR1 LGHDT and CDR2 YNNKEL come from the germline V gene (reference sequence). The CDR3 runs to 14 residues. The ends were cut back, 3 bases at V and 7 bases at J, with 12 bases in the middle. In nucleotides, the CDR3 is TGTGCCAGCAGCCAGGCAGGGGCGAGCGGGGAGCTGTTTTTT. Its protein is CASSQAGASGELFF.

V gene TRBV18 combines with J gene TRBJ2-1, with D tentatively TRBD1 (5 bases). The CDR3 spans 18 residues. Germline loops: CDR1 KGHSH, CDR2 LQKENI. V lost 1 base and J 5 bases, leaving 21 bases between the germline ends. The CDR3 DNA is TGTGCCAGCTCACCACGTATGGGCGTGGGGCGCAATCACAATGAGCAGTTCTTC. Its translation is CASSPRMGVGRNHNEQFF.

The chain recombines TRBV5-4 with TRBJ2-1, with 8 bases lining up with TRBD2. The CDR3 spans 14 residues. Germline values: CDR1 SGHNT, CDR2 YYREEE (reference sequence). With 4 bases clipped from V and 5 bases from J, the junction kept 5 bases outside the gene matches. CDR3 DNA: TGTGCCAGCAGCCTCACTAGCGGTGACAATGAGCAGTTCTTC. Encoded protein: CASSLTSGDNEQFF.

This rearrangement joins TRBV24-1 to TRBJ2-5; 9 nucleotides agree with TRBD1. There are 15 residues in the CDR3. Germline trimming cut 3 bases from V and 3 bases from J; bases unmatched to any gene: 4. The germline gives CDR1 KGHDR, CDR2 SFDVKD. The CDR3 nucleotides are TGTGCCACCAGTGATCTCGGACAGGGGAAAGAGACCCAGTACTTC. Residues: CATSDLGQGKETQYF.

The rearrangement uses TRBV5-6 and TRBJ2-1; 12 nucleotides line up with TRBD2. The V and J ends lost 4 bases and 6 bases, in that order; junction bases with no gene match: 14. This CDR3 is 18 amino acids long. The germline V gene has CDR1 SGHDT and CDR2 YYEEEE. The CDR3 loop is CASSKGLAGTPRSNEQFF. The CDR3 region has the DNA TGTGCCAGCAGCAAGGGACTAGCGGGTACTCCCCGATCCAATGAGCAGTTCTTC.

The chain has TRBV2 and TRBJ2-3, with D unclear. The V end was cut by 8 bases, the J end by 2 bases, with 14 bases between. From germline, CDR1 is SNHLY and CDR2 FYNNEI. This CDR3 has 14 residues. DNA of the CDR3: TGTGCCAGCCCTGTCGGTGCAGTCACAGATACGCAGTATTTT. Its translation is CASPVGAVTDTQYF.

The V and J genes are TRBV9 and TRBJ2-3, with D perhaps given as TRBD1 or TRBD2 (5 bases each). This CDR3 has 16 residues. V gave up 0 bases and J gave up 4 bases, with 15 bases separating them. The germline V gene encodes CDR1 SGDLS and CDR2 YYNGEE. The CDR3 is CASSVGQRKGSDTQYF. The CDR3 DNA reads as TGTGCCAGCAGCGTAGGTCAGCGGAAGGGGTCAGATACGCAGTATTTT.

This chain joins TRBV30 and TRBJ1-1; no clear D gene. From germline, CDR1 is GTSNPN and CDR2 SVGIG (reference sequence). This CDR3 spans 10 amino acids. Trimming stripped 1 base from V and 7 bases from J, with 4 bases between. The CDR3 bases are TGTGCCTGGAGTGCGGTTGAAGCTTTCTTT. It yields the protein CAWSAVEAFF.

The rearrangement links TRBV13 to TRBJ2-7, with TRBD2 as a possible D gene (5 bases). V was pared by 1 base and J by 7 bases, with 11 bases between. This CDR3 is built from 13 residues. CDR1 PRHDT and CDR2 FYEKMQ come from the germline V gene (reference sequence). This chain's CDR3 is CASSLEDSTEQYF. The DNA of the CDR3 is TGTGCCAGCAGCTTAGAGGACTCTACGGAGCAGTACTTC.

This clonotype has more than one count but fewer than ten. V gene TRBV4-1 combines with J gene TRBJ2-3, with 12 bases identical to TRBD2. This CDR3 spans 16 amino acids. Germline CDR1 reads MGHRA; CDR2 reads YSYEKL. Germline trimming cut 4 bases from V and 0 bases from J; bases unmatched to any gene: 2. The CDR3 spells CASSRGLAGSTDTQYF. CDR3 in DNA: TGCGCCAGCAGCCGCGGACTAGCGGGAAGCACAGATACGCAGTATTTT.

This clonotype was observed a handful of times. V and J are TRBV14 and TRBJ2-1; possibly TRBD2 for D (6 bases). The CDR3 has 15 amino acids. Trimming pared 1 base from V and 5 bases from J, leaving 12 bases between. Germline CDR1 reads SGHDN; CDR2 reads FVKESK. The CDR3 region has the DNA TGTGCCAGCAGCCAAGGCGGAAGCGGGCACAATGAGCAGTTCTTC. Translation: CASSQGGSGHNEQFF.

This clonotype is a singleton in its sample. CDR3: CSALTVNTEAFF. As DNA, the CDR3 is TGCAGTGCTCTCACAGTAAACACTGAAGCTTTCTTT. The chain combines TRBV20-1 with TRBJ1-1; D remains unclear. Germline V gene sequence: CDR1 DFQATT, CDR2 SNEGSKA (reference sequence). The CDR3 runs 12 residues. Trimming shortened V by 5 bases and J by 2 bases, and 9 bases separated the two germline ends.

This clonotype has only a few counts. In DNA form, the CDR3 reads TGCAGCGTTGAACGCGGCACAGCGTACCAAGAGACCCAGTACTTC. Translating it yields CSVERGTAYQETQYF. The rearrangement joins TRBV29-1 to TRBJ2-5, with unresolved D. V lost 2 bases to trimming and J lost 0 bases, with 13 bases between them. The germline V gene has CDR1 SQVTM and CDR2 ANQGSEA. The CDR3 consists of 15 residues.

The CDR3 sequence: CASTVGDREYNEQFF. As DNA, the CDR3 is TGTGCCAGCACCGTCGGGGACAGGGAGTACAATGAGCAGTTCTTC. The rearrangement links TRBV28 to TRBJ2-1; 9 bases are shared with TRBD1. With V trimmed by 7 bases and J by 4 bases, 8 bases remained unmatched. The length of the CDR3 is 15 residues. The germline V gene encodes CDR1 MDHEN and CDR2 SYDVKM.

A single count supports this clonotype. This chain joins TRBV10-3 and TRBJ1-6, with D perhaps matching TRBD1 (5 bases). V dropped 3 bases and J dropped 7 bases, with 10 bases sitting between them. Per the germline V gene, CDR1 is ENHRY and CDR2 is SYGVKD. This CDR3 region has 14 residues. The CDR3 sequence is CAISESDTNSPLHF. The CDR3 nucleotides are TGTGCCATCAGTGAATCGGACACCAATTCACCCCTCCACTTT.

The genes are TRBV28 and TRBJ2-7; no firm D call. The CDR3 totals 11 residues. Trimming removed 7 bases from V and 3 bases from J, with 7 bases in between. The germline CDR1 and CDR2 sequences are MDHEN and SYDVKM. CDR3: CASNNGYEQYF. CDR3 sequence (DNA): TGTGCCAGCAATAACGGCTACGAGCAGTACTTC.

The chain has TRBV6-8 and TRBJ2-1, with D perhaps TRBD2 (5 bases). Germline lookup yields CDR1 MNHGY and CDR2 SAAAGT. V was cut by 0 bases and J by 7 bases, with 13 bases left in between. The CDR3 has 15 amino acids. As DNA, the CDR3 is TGTGCCAGCAGTTACTCGAGGGTAGGGCAGAATGAGCAGTTCTTC. It translates to CASSYSRVGQNEQFF.

This chain uses TRBV20-1 with TRBJ2-3; D might be TRBD1 (5 bases). V gave up 1 base and J gave up 2 bases, with 16 bases separating them. The CDR3 is 16 residues long. CDR1 is DFQATT, CDR2 SNEGSKA, per germline (reference sequence). CDR3 in DNA: TGCAGTGCTAGAGTTGATCAGGGAAAAAACACAGATACGCAGTATTTT. It translates to CSARVDQGKNTDTQYF.